Listed below are T cell receptor beta chains from one sample, sequenced in a study of CD8 T cells in Susac syndrome. TCRdb reprocessed the immunoSEQ multiplex PCR reads with MiXCR, giving one entry per CDR3 protein. The sample holds under 90,000 distinct CDR3 sequences, 85% to 95% seen once. Sequences were obtained from CD4+ T cells from PBMCs. Receptors originate from a human donor with Susac syndrome. Both conserved end residues are trimmed from each CDR3. Each record gives: V gene, J gene, clone size, CDR3 protein. Only part of the rows carry a size: once, few, many, or a class if the clone is expanded.

v_call: TRBV7-2
j_call: TRBJ2-7
clone_size: .
cdr3_aa: ASSLSSALISYEQY

v_call: TRBV7-2
j_call: TRBJ2-1
clone_size: .
cdr3_aa: ASSPNPLMAGAYNEQF

v_call: TRBV12-3/TRBV12-4
j_call: TRBJ2-4
clone_size: .
cdr3_aa: ASSFSPIQY

v_call: TRBV28
j_call: TRBJ2-2
clone_size: .
cdr3_aa: ASKSLVSGSGELF

v_call: TRBV9
j_call: TRBJ2-4
clone_size: .
cdr3_aa: ASSVGMGPGRTIQY

v_call: TRBV28
j_call: TRBJ1-1
clone_size: .
cdr3_aa: ASSGGLGTEAF

v_call: TRBV29-1
j_call: TRBJ2-3
clone_size: .
cdr3_aa: SVASGGTDTQY

v_call: TRBV25-1
j_call: TRBJ1-2
clone_size: few
cdr3_aa: ASSDDYHRGHYGYT

v_call: TRBV11-1
j_call: TRBJ1-2
clone_size: .
cdr3_aa: ASSSVVGRTYSLDNYGYT

v_call: TRBV7-2
j_call: TRBJ1-2
clone_size: .
cdr3_aa: ASRLNGGYT

v_call: TRBV28
j_call: TRBJ1-1
clone_size: .
cdr3_aa: ASLALLNTEAF

v_call: TRBV28
j_call: TRBJ1-5
clone_size: .
cdr3_aa: ASTQLTGSGEPQH